These T cell receptor beta chains were read from a single sample in a study of cytomegalovirus exposure and HLA in healthy donors. Assay used: immunoSEQ multiplex PCR; TCRdb lists only in-frame clones, some missing. The table includes 120,000 or so clones, approximately 89% detected once. The sequenced sample was PBMCs. Receptor source: a woman under 30 in good health and CMV-seronegative. CDR3s include the opening cysteine and the closing phenylalanine or tryptophan. Each record gives: J gene, V gene, CDR3 protein.

J gene: TRBJ2-5
V gene: TRBV11-2
CDR3 protein: CASSIIPSGETQYF

J gene: TRBJ2-3
V gene: TRBV7-9
CDR3 protein: CASSSAVAGGSDTQYF

J gene: TRBJ1-3
V gene: TRBV29-1
CDR3 protein: CSVGTGTNGGNTIYF

J gene: TRBJ1-5
V gene: TRBV7-2
CDR3 protein: CASSLGTGSNQPQHF

J gene: TRBJ2-2
V gene: TRBV6-6
CDR3 protein: CASSRSGANTGELFF

J gene: TRBJ1-6
V gene: TRBV5-1
CDR3 protein: CASSSPFGTDNSPLHF

J gene: TRBJ2-7
V gene: TRBV2
CDR3 protein: CASRRTEGSDEQYF

J gene: TRBJ1-2
V gene: TRBV27
CDR3 protein: CASSSGGYGYTF

J gene: TRBJ1-1
V gene: TRBV23-1
CDR3 protein: CASRTGVLTEAFF

J gene: TRBJ2-5
V gene: TRBV11-2
CDR3 protein: CASSPRLRQQETQYF

J gene: TRBJ2-1
V gene: TRBV6-5
CDR3 protein: CASTFVAGGDNEQFF

J gene: TRBJ1-1
V gene: TRBV15
CDR3 protein: CATSRDFSTTEAFF

J gene: TRBJ2-1
V gene: TRBV28
CDR3 protein: CATGGYNEQFF

J gene: TRBJ1-2
V gene: TRBV9
CDR3 protein: CASSVATDYGYTF

J gene: TRBJ1-2
V gene: TRBV7-9
CDR3 protein: CASSSTTDRAGYGYTF

J gene: TRBJ2-1
V gene: TRBV6-5
CDR3 protein: CASSYGLAGNEQFF

J gene: TRBJ1-1
V gene: TRBV30
CDR3 protein: CAWRFRAFF

J gene: TRBJ1-2
V gene: TRBV20-1
CDR3 protein: CSAKADYGYTF

J gene: TRBJ2-1
V gene: TRBV6-4
CDR3 protein: CASGQPGGSYNEQFF

J gene: TRBJ1-1
V gene: TRBV6-1
CDR3 protein: CASSEAGRGLIEAFF

J gene: TRBJ2-7
V gene: TRBV27
CDR3 protein: CASSSTGVGSYEQYF

J gene: TRBJ1-3
V gene: TRBV28
CDR3 protein: CASSAPGQGSGNTIYF

J gene: TRBJ1-5
V gene: TRBV5-1
CDR3 protein: CASSLGAGKENQPQHF

J gene: TRBJ1-1
V gene: TRBV29-1
CDR3 protein: CSVEGLRVQGEAFF

J gene: TRBJ2-2
V gene: TRBV28
CDR3 protein: CASLPGQKTGELFF

J gene: TRBJ1-1
V gene: TRBV7-9
CDR3 protein: CASRQGNTEAFF

J gene: TRBJ1-1
V gene: TRBV28
CDR3 protein: CASSRQGDMNTEAFF

J gene: TRBJ2-1
V gene: TRBV7-2
CDR3 protein: CASSLVSASGIYNEQFF